The rows below give T cell receptor beta chains drawn from one sample of a study of response to subunit inactivated influenza vaccine. TCRdb redid the calling of the RT-PCR reads with MiXCR, one entry per CDR3 protein. This sample carries roughly 500,000 distinct CDR3 sequences, around 25% of them seen once, and the ten largest clones take approximately 3%. This sample also belongs to another study, concerning T cells expressing NK-cell markers.

The sample here was CD4+ T cells sorted from PBMCs, taken roughly 12 days after vaccination. The receptors were gathered from a man aged 50 or older who received an inactivated influenza vaccine. Both conserved end residues are part of each CDR3. Each record gives: J gene, V gene, CDR3 protein.

TRBJ1-5	TRBV15	CATRDRSNQPQHF
TRBJ2-3	TRBV2	CASRRLAAGTDTQYF
TRBJ2-7	TRBV28	CASNPGSSDEQYF
TRBJ2-5	TRBV6-2/TRBV6-3	CASRVSGGTYQETQYF
TRBJ1-5	TRBV29-1	CSVGDRENQPQHF
TRBJ2-1	TRBV7-3	CASSSLAGSNNEQFF
TRBJ1-1	TRBV7-9	CASSLDEVSRAFF
TRBJ2-1	TRBV20-1	CSARIPPSGGPSYNEQFF
TRBJ1-1	TRBV6-1	CASSDPHIGTGEAFF
TRBJ2-7	TRBV4-2	CASSQAGQGRYEQYF
TRBJ2-7	TRBV12-3/TRBV12-4	CASSLRGAGEQYF
TRBJ2-2	TRBV9	CASSASPGTSGSWTGELFF
TRBJ2-7	TRBV7-2	CASSLGPVQTYEQYF
TRBJ2-5	TRBV2	CASSESLGRLETQYF
TRBJ2-1	TRBV12-3/TRBV12-4	CASSFTSSHEQFF
TRBJ2-5	TRBV21-1	CASSKYRTGKETQYF
TRBJ2-7	TRBV5-5	CASSLQLSYEQYF
TRBJ2-3	TRBV3-1	CASSQEWRDTQYF
TRBJ2-7	TRBV11-2	CASSLIGGEPYEQYF
TRBJ1-4	TRBV28	CASSPSVIRVKAEKLFF
TRBJ2-1	TRBV4-2	CASSQIAGAGFAVEQFF
TRBJ1-1	TRBV12-3/TRBV12-4	CASSPGRWAVNTEAFF
TRBJ1-6	TRBV12-3/TRBV12-4	CASSLAGLKRGSPLHF
TRBJ2-2	TRBV29-1	CSVERGVPGELFF
TRBJ2-2	TRBV7-9	CASSLDSNGELFF
TRBJ1-2	TRBV11-2	CASSSTTGLTYGYTF
TRBJ2-7	TRBV20-1	CSARSATGGIYEQYF
TRBJ2-1	TRBV24-1	CATSDFGTSGGTSYNEQFF
TRBJ2-2	TRBV10-3	CAITTATGFGSGELFF
TRBJ2-1	TRBV3-1	CASSVGLDDEQFF
TRBJ2-1	TRBV13	CASSSNRDPMYNEQFF
TRBJ2-1	TRBV5-1	CASSFRDRLYNEQFF
TRBJ2-2	TRBV7-2	CASSPDWAAGELFF
TRBJ1-4	TRBV5-1	CASSLVPGQNEKLFF
TRBJ2-1	TRBV6-7	CASTTPSRQDYYNEQFF
TRBJ1-1	TRBV14	CASSQDMRTEAFF
TRBJ2-1	TRBV7-2	CASSLDLVEQFF
TRBJ2-3	TRBV28	CASISAGADTQYF
TRBJ1-1	TRBV12-3/TRBV12-4	CASSFPPQNTEAFF
TRBJ2-1	TRBV27	CASSRTGGREQFF
TRBJ2-1	TRBV9	CASSVEGRGAYNEQFF
TRBJ2-7	TRBV6-2/TRBV6-3	CASSYEASGDYEQYF
TRBJ1-3	TRBV11-1	CASSPRWAGGFSGNTIYF
TRBJ1-1	TRBV20-1	CSARKGAPAFF